Following are 14 T cell receptor beta chains from one sample sequenced in a study of blood T cells in healthy people across ages. PCR was performed a second time for about 6 to 12 cycles using a sample-barcoded 5' primer and a J-beta primer mix. TCRdb recomputed calls from the 5' RACE reads with MiXCR, one row per CDR3 protein. This table holds more than 700,000 distinct CDR3 sequences, about 55% found once. Sequenced: blood. The receptors come from a man older than 75 in good health.

This clonotype has at least ten counts. The CDR3 bases are TGTGCCACCAGTGACTTTAGCGGGAGCGGGACAGATACGCAGTATTTT. Translating it yields CATSDFSGSGTDTQYF. J is TRBJ2-3 and V is TRBV24-1; TRBD2 aligns across 9 bases. The germline gives CDR1 KGHDR, CDR2 SFDVKD. The CDR3 consists of 16 residues. V gave up 4 bases and J gave up 3 bases; unmatched junction bases: 7.

This chain links TRBV29-1 with TRBJ1-1, with 7 bases lining up with TRBD1. The CDR3 loop spans 13 amino acids. Trimming at V came to 8 bases and at J to 4 bases, leaving 10 bases not matched to a gene. Germline-derived CDR1 and CDR2 are SQVTM and ANQGSEA. The CDR3 here is CSSTGEGATEAFF. In DNA, the CDR3 is TGCAGCTCTACAGGGGAAGGGGCCACTGAAGCTTTCTTT.

This clonotype came up a few times. The rearrangement joins TRBV20-1 to TRBJ2-1, with 10 bases that match TRBD2. CDR3 length: 17 residues. V lost 2 bases and J lost 0; bases outside the gene matches: 7. Germline assignment: CDR1 DFQATT and CDR2 SNEGSKA (reference sequence). The CDR3 sequence is CSARSRASGSSYNEQFF. Here the CDR3 DNA reads TGCAGTGCTAGATCTAGGGCTAGCGGGAGCTCCTACAATGAGCAGTTCTTC.

The rearrangement joins TRBV9 to TRBJ1-2, with D hard to call. Deletions cut 3 bases from V and 6 bases from J, with 9 bases between. The CDR3 is made up of 12 amino acids. Germline CDR1 is SGDLS and CDR2 is YYNGEE. CDR3 sequence: CASSAYIDGYTF. CDR3 sequence (DNA): TGTGCCAGCAGCGCCTATATCGATGGCTACACCTTC.

This chain joins TRBV9 and TRBJ1-2; D is unclear. Germline V lookup: CDR1 SGDLS, CDR2 YYNGEE. The V end was cut by 0 bases, the J end by 8 bases, with 11 bases between. The CDR3 sequence is 13 residues long. The CDR3 DNA reads as TGTGCCAGCAGCGTAGACGGGTATAGCGGCTACACCTTC. Translating it yields CASSVDGYSGYTF.

V gene TRBV7-9 combines with J gene TRBJ1-1; D unclear. The V and J ends lost 4 bases and 1 base respectively, with 13 bases between them. From germline, CDR1 is SEHNR and CDR2 FQNEAQ (reference sequence). The length of the CDR3 is 15 residues. For the CDR3, the DNA is TGTGCCAGCAGCTCCATCGGAGGGCAGAACACTGAAGCTTTCTTT. Its protein is CASSSIGGQNTEAFF.

The J gene is TRBJ1-1, the V gene TRBV5-1; D ambiguous. Germline assignment: CDR1 SGHRS and CDR2 YFSETQ. The germline V and J ends were trimmed by 5 bases and 4 bases, with 15 bases remaining between them. CDR3 size: 14 residues. DNA for the CDR3: TGCGCCAGCAGTCACACCTCTAGCAGCACTGAAGCTTTCTTT. Translating it yields CASSHTSSSTEAFF.

The chain uses TRBV9 and TRBJ2-1, with TRBD2 matching over 10 bases. The CDR3 contains 16 residues. Losses at the gene ends were 3 bases for V and 6 bases for J; bases not matched to a gene: 9. In germline, CDR1 is SGDLS, CDR2 YYNGEE. CDR3 bases: TGTGCCAGCAGCGCGAAGACTAGCGGGTTCGGCAATGAGCAGTTCTTC. Amino acids: CASSAKTSGFGNEQFF. The full variable domain, completed using reference TRBV9 and TRBJ2-1, is DSGVTQTPKHLITATGQRVTLRCSPRSGDLSVYWYQQSLDQGLQFLIQYYNGEERAKGNILERFSAQQFPDLHSELNLSSLELGDSALYFCASSAKTSGFGNEQFFGPGTRLTVL.

The chain carries TRBV6-5 and TRBJ1-2, with TRBD1 matching 8 bases. The V gene end was trimmed by 6 bases and the J gene end by 2 bases; junction bases not matched to a gene: 5. CDR1 is MNHEY and CDR2 is SVGAGI in the germline V gene. This CDR3 is 14 amino acids long. The CDR3 region is CASSSRQGNYGYTF. The CDR3 DNA is TGTGCCAGCAGCTCTCGACAGGGGAACTATGGCTACACCTTC.

This clonotype was detected a few times. This chain connects TRBV6-5 to TRBJ1-2, with D tentatively TRBD1 (5 bases). The V gene lost 4 bases and the J gene lost 2 bases, with 14 bases spanning the gap. Germline values: CDR1 MNHEY, CDR2 SVGAGI. The CDR3 runs to 15 residues. The CDR3 region has the DNA TGTGCCAGCAGTTCCACCGGGACGAAAAACTATGGCTACACCTTC. Translated: CASSSTGTKNYGYTF.

V usage is TRBV20-1 and J usage is TRBJ2-4; TRBD1 is a possible D gene (6 bases). Trimming shortened V by 5 bases and J by 5 bases, and 16 bases separated the two germline ends. The germline V gene encodes CDR1 DFQATT and CDR2 SNEGSKA (reference sequence). The CDR3 totals 14 residues. Written as DNA, the CDR3 is TGCAGTGCTGCCCCGGGCAGGGGCCAAAACATTCAGTACTTC. Its protein is CSAAPGRGQNIQYF.

The chain carries TRBV6-1 and TRBJ2-1, with D possibly TRBD1 on 6 matching bases. Trimming cost V 8 bases and J 0 bases, with 23 bases left between them. The CDR3 covers 18 residues. CDR1 is MNHNS and CDR2 is SASEGT in the germline V gene. This CDR3 is CASPEGDVSSSSYNEQFF. CDR3 DNA sequence: TGTGCCAGCCCCGAGGGGGACGTATCGTCATCCTCCTACAATGAGCAGTTCTTC.

This clonotype was counted once. The chain carries TRBV18 and TRBJ2-1; possibly TRBD1 or TRBD2 for D (6 bases each). Germline lookup yields CDR1 KGHSH and CDR2 LQKENI. The germline V and J ends were trimmed by 3 bases and 1 base, with 16 bases remaining between them. The CDR3 length is 17 residues. The CDR3 is CASSPPSLGGSYNEQFF. The CDR3 bases are TGTGCCAGCTCACCGCCGAGTCTAGGGGGGTCCTACAATGAGCAGTTCTTC.

This clonotype was found many times. This chain links TRBV29-1 with TRBJ2-5; D remains unclear. Per germline, CDR1 SQVTM and CDR2 ANQGSEA. The CDR3 length is 12 residues. With 3 bases removed from V and 5 bases from J, the gap between germline ends came to 10 bases. CDR3 protein: CSVDSGGETQYF. The CDR3 coding sequence is TGCAGCGTTGATTCGGGCGGTGAGACCCAGTACTTC.